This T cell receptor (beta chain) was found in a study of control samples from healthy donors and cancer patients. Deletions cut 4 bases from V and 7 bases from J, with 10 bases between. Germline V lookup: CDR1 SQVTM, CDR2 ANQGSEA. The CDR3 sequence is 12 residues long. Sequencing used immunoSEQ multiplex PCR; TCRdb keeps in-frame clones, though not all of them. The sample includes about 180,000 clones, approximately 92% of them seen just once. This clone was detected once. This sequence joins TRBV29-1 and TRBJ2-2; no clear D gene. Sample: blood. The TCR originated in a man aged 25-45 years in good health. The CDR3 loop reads CSVVRMNGELFF. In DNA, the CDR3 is TGCAGCGTTGTTAGGATGAACGGGGAGCTGTTTTTT.